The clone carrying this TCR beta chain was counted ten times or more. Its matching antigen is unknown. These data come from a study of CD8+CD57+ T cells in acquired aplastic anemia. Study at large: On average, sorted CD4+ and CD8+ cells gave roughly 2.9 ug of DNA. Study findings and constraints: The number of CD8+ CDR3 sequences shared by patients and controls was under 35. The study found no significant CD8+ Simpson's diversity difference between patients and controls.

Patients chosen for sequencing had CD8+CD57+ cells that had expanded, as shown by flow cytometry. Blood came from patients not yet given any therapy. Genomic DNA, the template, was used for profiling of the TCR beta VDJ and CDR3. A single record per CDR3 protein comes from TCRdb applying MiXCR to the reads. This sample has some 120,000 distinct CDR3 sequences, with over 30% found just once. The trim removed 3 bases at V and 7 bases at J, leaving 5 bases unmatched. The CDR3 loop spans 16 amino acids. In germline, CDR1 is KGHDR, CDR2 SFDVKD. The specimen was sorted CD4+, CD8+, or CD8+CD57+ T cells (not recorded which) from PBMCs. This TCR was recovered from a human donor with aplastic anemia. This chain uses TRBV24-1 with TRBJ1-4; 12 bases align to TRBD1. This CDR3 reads CATSDTGQGAGEKLFF. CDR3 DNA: TGTGCCACCAGTGATACGGGACAGGGGGCCGGTGAAAAACTGTTTTTT.